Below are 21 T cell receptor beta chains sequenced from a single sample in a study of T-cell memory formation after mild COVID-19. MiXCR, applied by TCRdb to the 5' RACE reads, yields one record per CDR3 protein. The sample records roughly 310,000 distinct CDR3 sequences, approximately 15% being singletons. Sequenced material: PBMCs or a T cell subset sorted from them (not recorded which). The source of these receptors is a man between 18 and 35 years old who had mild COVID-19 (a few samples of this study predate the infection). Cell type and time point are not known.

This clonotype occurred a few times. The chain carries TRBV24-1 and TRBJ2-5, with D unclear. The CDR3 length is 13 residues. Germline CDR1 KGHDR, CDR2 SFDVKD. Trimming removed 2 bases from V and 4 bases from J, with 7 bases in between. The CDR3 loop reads CATSDSGVETQYF. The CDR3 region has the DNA TGTGCCACCAGTGATTCAGGAGTAGAGACCCAGTACTTC.

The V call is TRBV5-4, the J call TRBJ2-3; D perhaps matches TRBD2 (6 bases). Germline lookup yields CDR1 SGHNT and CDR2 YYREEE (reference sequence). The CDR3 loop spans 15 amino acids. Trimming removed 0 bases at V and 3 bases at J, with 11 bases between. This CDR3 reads CASSLAGVRTDTQYF. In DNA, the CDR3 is TGTGCCAGCAGCTTGGCGGGGGTTAGGACAGATACGCAGTATTTT.

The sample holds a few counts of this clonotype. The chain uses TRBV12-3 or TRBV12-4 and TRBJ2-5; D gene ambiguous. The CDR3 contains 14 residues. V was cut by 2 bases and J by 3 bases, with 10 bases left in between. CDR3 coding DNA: TGTGCCAGCAGTTTACCACCTAATGAAGAGACCCAGTACTTC. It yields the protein CASSLPPNEETQYF.

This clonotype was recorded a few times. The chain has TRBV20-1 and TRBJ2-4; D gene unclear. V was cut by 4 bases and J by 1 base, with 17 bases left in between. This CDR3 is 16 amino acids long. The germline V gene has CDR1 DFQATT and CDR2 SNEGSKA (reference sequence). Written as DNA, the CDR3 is TGCAGTGCTACCGACCCCTCTTCCACGGCCAAAAACATTCAGTACTTC. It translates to CSATDPSSTAKNIQYF.

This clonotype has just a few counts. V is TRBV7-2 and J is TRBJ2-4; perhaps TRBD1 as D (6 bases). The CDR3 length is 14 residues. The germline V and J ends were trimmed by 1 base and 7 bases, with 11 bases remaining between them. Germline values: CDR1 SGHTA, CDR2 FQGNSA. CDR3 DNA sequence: TGTGCCAGCAGCTTAGGCGTGAGGGGGAACATTCAGTACTTC. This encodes CASSLGVRGNIQYF.

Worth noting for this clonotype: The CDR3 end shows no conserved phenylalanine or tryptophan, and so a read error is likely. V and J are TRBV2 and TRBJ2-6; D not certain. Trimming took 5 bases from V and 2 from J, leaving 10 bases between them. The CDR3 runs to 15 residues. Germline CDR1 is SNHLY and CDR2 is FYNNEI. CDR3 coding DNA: TGTGCCAGCAGTCCTCAGGTTACTGGGGCCAACGTCCTGACTATC. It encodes CASSPQVTGANVLTI.

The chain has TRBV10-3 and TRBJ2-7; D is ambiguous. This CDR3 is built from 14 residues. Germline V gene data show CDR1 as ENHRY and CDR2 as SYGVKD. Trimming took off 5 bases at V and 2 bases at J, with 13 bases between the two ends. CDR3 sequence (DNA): TGTGCCATCAGTCGGACCCTACCCCCCTACGAGCAGTACGTC. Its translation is CAISRTLPPYEQYV.

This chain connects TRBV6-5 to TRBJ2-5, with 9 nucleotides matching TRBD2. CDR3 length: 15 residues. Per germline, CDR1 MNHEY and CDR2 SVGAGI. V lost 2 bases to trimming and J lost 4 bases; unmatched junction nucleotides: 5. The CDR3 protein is CASSYGGGARETQYF. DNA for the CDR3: TGTGCCAGCAGTTACGGCGGGGGGGCTCGAGAGACCCAGTACTTC.

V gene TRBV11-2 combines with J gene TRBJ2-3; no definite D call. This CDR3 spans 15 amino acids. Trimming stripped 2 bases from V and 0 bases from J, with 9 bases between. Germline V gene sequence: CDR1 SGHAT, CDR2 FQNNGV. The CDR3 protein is CASSLNPASTDTQYF. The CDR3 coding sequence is TGTGCCAGCAGCTTAAATCCAGCTAGCACAGATACGCAGTATTTT.

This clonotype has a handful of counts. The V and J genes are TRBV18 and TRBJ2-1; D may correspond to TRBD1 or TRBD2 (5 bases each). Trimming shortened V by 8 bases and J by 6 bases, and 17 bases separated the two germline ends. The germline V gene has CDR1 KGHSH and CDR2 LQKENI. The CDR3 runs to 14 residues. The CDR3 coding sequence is TGTGCCAGCACCCATCCGAGGGACGGCAATGAGCAGTTCTTC. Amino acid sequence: CASTHPRDGNEQFF.

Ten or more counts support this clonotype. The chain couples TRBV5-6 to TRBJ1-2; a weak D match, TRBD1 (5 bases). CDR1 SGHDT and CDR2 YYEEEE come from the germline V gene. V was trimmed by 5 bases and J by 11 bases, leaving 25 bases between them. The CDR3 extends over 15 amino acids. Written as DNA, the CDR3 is TGTGCCAGCAGGAAACAGGACTTATACGTACTAAGTTACACCTTC. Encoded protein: CASRKQDLYVLSYTF. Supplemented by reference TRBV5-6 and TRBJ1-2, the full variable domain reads DAGVTQSPTHLIKTRGQQVTLRCSPKSGHDTVSWYQQALGQGPQFIFQYYEEEERQRGNFPDRFSGHQFPNYSSELNVNALLLGDSALYLCASRKQDLYVLSYTFGSGTRLTVV.

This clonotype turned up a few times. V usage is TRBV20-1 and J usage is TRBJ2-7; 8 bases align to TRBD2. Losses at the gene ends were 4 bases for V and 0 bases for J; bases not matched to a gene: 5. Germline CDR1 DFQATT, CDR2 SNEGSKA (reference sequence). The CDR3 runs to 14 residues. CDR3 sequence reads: CSAIFSGVSYEQYF. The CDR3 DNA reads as TGCAGTGCTATATTTAGCGGGGTCTCCTACGAGCAGTACTTC.

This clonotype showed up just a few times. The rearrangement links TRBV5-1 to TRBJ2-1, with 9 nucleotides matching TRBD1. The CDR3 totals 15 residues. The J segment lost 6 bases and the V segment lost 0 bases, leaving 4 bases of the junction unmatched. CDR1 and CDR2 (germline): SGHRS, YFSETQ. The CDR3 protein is CASSLEGTGLNEQFF. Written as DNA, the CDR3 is TGCGCCAGCAGCTTGGAGGGGACAGGGCTCAATGAGCAGTTCTTC.

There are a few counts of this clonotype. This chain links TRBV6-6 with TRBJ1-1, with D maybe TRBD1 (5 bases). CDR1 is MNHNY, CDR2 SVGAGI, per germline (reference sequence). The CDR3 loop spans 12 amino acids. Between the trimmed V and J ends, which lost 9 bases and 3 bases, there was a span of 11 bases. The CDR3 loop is CASTGGYTEAFF. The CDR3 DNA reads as TGTGCCAGTACAGGCGGATACACTGAAGCTTTCTTT.

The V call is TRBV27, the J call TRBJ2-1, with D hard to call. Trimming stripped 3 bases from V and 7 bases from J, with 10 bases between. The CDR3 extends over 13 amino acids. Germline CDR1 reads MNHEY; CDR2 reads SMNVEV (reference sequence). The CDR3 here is CASSFGPSNEQFF. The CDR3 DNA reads TGTGCCAGCAGTTTCGGTCCCTCAAATGAGCAGTTCTTC.

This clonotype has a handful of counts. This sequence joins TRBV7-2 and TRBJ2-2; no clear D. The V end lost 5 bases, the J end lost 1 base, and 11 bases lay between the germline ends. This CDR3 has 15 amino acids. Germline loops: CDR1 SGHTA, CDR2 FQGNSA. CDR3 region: CASSALGWNTGELFF. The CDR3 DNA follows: TGTGCCAGCAGCGCCCTCGGGTGGAACACCGGGGAGCTGTTTTTT.

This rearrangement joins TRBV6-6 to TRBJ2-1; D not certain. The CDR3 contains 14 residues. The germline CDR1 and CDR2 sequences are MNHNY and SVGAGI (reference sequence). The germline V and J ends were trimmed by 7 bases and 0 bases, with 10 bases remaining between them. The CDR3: CASNADVSYNEQFF. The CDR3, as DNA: TGTGCCAGCAATGCAGACGTCTCCTACAATGAGCAGTTCTTC.

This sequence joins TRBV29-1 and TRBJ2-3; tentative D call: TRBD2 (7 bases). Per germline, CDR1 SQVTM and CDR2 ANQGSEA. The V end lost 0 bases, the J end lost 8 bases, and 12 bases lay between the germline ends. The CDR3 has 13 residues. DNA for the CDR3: TGCAGCGTTGAAGACGGAAGGGGGGGTACGCAGTATTTT. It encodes CSVEDGRGGTQYF.

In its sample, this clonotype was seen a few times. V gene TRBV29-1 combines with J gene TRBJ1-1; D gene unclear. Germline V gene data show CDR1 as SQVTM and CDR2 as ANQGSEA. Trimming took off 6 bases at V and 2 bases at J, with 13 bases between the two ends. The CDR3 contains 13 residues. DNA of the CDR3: TGCAGCGTGTCTTGGGCCGGTAACACTGAAGCTTTCTTT. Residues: CSVSWAGNTEAFF.

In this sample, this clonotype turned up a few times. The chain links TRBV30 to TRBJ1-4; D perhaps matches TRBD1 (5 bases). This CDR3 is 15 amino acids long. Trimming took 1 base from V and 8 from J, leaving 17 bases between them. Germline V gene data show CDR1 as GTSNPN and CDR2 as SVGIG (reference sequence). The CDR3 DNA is TGTGCCTGGAGTGCCCCGACAGACTCAGGAGAAAAACTGTTTTTT. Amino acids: CAWSAPTDSGEKLFF.

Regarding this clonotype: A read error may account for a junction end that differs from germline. The CDR3 region has the DNA TGCGCCAGCAGCCAACCTACTCACGACAAGGGAAGGGTCTTC. Its translation: CASSQPTHDKGRVF. This chain joins TRBV4-1 and TRBJ2-1; D gene ambiguous. The length of the CDR3 is 14 residues. Per the germline V gene, CDR1 is MGHRA and CDR2 is YSYEKL.